This T cell receptor beta chain was identified during a study of molecular identifiers for immune sequencing clone quantification. At the level of the study: In replicates, RNA taken from about 19,000 or 110,000 naive CD8 cells was divided five ways, and four portions underwent sequencing. General study points: Highly expanded clone sizes could end up underestimated if a barcode were shared by identical TCR molecules.

Sorting captured naive CD8 T cells as CD8+CD4-CCR7+CD45RA+. V lost 1 base and J lost 4; bases outside the gene matches: 1. CDR1 is SGHTA, CDR2 FQGNSA, per germline. The length of the CDR3 is 14 residues. TCRdb redid the calling of the PCR reads with MiXCR, one entry per CDR3 protein. The data show about 630,000 distinct CDR3 sequences, with around 25% seen just once and about 0.84% held by the top ten. This clonotype was detected ten times or more. Its antigen is not identified. The TCR was taken from a human donor in good health. Some libraries in this study had Jurkat cell RNA spiked in. Sample: naive CD8+ T cells from blood, with Jurkat cell RNA spiked in. Described subset: FACS-sorted CD8+CD4-CCR7+CD45RA+ naive T cells. V gene TRBV7-2 combines with J gene TRBJ1-1, with 9 positions matching TRBD1. The CDR3 region has the DNA TGTGCCAGCAGCTTAGTGACAGGGGGCACTGAAGCTTTCTTT. Encoded protein: CASSLVTGGTEAFF.